The 8 T cell receptor beta chains below were found in one sample sequenced in a study of shared clonotypes between healthy human individuals (dated by TCRdb to the early 2020s). Library prep was done by the immunoSEQ multiplex PCR assay. TCRdb stores this immuneACCESS table with in-frame sequences only. Part of the clones is absent; in the studies checked, under half of the shortfall reflects unresolved V genes, and no reason is known for the rest. Across this sample there are some 1 million clones, with around four fifths seen only once. The biggest ten clones account for 1.2% to 1.5% of the sample. The specimen was memory CD4+ T cells sorted from blood. This specimen's cell subset or site label, per the study, means: CD45RA-negative fraction. Source of these receptors: a man younger than 35 in good health.

The chain couples TRBV6-5 to TRBJ2-7, with D unresolved. The V end lost 4 bases, the J end lost 0 bases, and 13 bases lay between the germline ends. The CDR3 spans 15 residues. Germline loops: CDR1 MNHEY, CDR2 SVGAGI. The CDR3 DNA follows: TGTGCCAGCAGTTCGCATTACATGGTCTCCTACGAGCAGTACTTC. The encoded protein is CASSSHYMVSYEQYF.

The chain links TRBV21-1 to TRBJ1-6; the tabulated D call, TRBD1, remains unverified against the DNA. TRBV21-1 is described as a pseudogene. The CDR3 consists of 15 residues. The CDR3 DNA follows: TGTGCCAGCAGCAAAGTCAGGGGGATGGGGTCACCCCTCCACTTT. Its protein product is CASSKVRGMGSPLHF.

The chain links TRBV7-8 to TRBJ1-1, with D uncertain. This CDR3 has 14 amino acids. The V gene lost 1 base and the J gene lost 2 bases, with 8 bases spanning the gap. Germline CDR1 SGHVS, CDR2 FQNEAQ. Here the CDR3 reads CASSLGHDNTEAFF. In DNA, the CDR3 is TGTGCCAGCAGCTTAGGTCACGATAACACTGAAGCTTTCTTT.

The chain employs TRBV6-6 and TRBJ2-3, with 8 bases aligning to TRBD2. CDR3 length: 15 amino acids. Trimming took 2 bases from V and 6 from J; bases not matched to a gene: 7. CDR1 and CDR2 (germline): MNHNY, SVGAGI (reference sequence). DNA for the CDR3: TGTGCCAGCAGTTACGTAAGCGGGAGTGGCGATACGCAGTATTTT. Its translation is CASSYVSGSGDTQYF.

This clone was observed once. The CDR3 spells CASSWTTSGSYEQYF. The CDR3 DNA follows: TGTGCCAGCAGCTGGACGACTAGCGGGAGTTACGAGCAGTACTTC. This rearrangement joins TRBV7-2 to TRBJ2-7; TRBD2 aligns across 12 bases. The CDR3 length is 15 residues. V dropped 4 bases and J dropped 4; count of bases not matched to a gene: 5. Germline V gene lookup returns CDR1 SGHTA and CDR2 FQGNSA.

Concerning this clone itself: The sample contains more than one DNA sequence encoding this CDR3. The chain combines TRBV7-2 with TRBJ1-3; D ambiguous. The CDR3 spans 14 residues. CDR1 and CDR2 from the germline V gene are SGHTA and FQGNSA. V gave up 2 bases and J gave up 4 bases, with 9 bases separating them. For the CDR3, the DNA is TGTGCCAGCAGCTTAAACCGAGGGGGAAACACCATATATTTT. This encodes CASSLNRGGNTIYF. The full variable domain, completed using reference TRBV7-2 and TRBJ1-3, is GAGVSQSPSNKVTEKGKDVELRCDPISGHTALYWYRQSLGQGLEFLIYFQGNSAPDKSGLPSDRFSAERTGGSVSTLTIQRTQQEDSAVYLCASSLNRGGNTIYFGEGSWLTVV.

This chain joins TRBV20-1 and TRBJ2-7; D gene ambiguous. The CDR3 totals 11 residues. V was clipped by 6 bases and J by 7 bases, with 13 bases between them. Germline assignment: CDR1 DFQATT and CDR2 SNEGSKA (reference sequence). The CDR3 DNA reads TGCAGTGCCATAACCCAAAGGGAGCAGTACTTC. It codes for CSAITQREQYF.

The CDR3 reads CAISETQGADTEAFF. CDR3 nucleotide sequence: TGTGCCATCAGTGAGACACAGGGGGCTGACACTGAAGCTTTCTTT. This chain joins TRBV10-3 and TRBJ1-1, with 9 bases lining up with TRBD1. The trim removed 2 bases at V and 3 bases at J, leaving 4 bases unmatched. Germline lookup yields CDR1 ENHRY and CDR2 SYGVKD. This CDR3 is built from 15 residues.